A single T cell receptor beta chain is shown here with its context. Original processing notes: Nucleated cell counts were estimated from reference gene primer amplification. Data came from immunoSEQ multiplex PCR; TCRdb stores just in-frame clones and leaves some out. Clone size and V and J calls were adopted from that table, with D and trimming inferred from the DNA. The sample lists some 73,000 clones; around 86% were seen once. Germline CDR1 SQVTM, CDR2 ANQGSEA. V gave up 6 bases and J gave up 5 bases; unmatched junction bases: 7. The length of the CDR3 is 13 residues. The data were obtained in a study of blood T cell repertoires in COVID-19. In the study overall: Donors in the United States, Italy and Spain gave samples during acute or convalescent COVID-19. PBMCs, B-cell-depleted T cells, or T cells provided the cDNA or gDNA that made up the material.

The J gene is TRBJ1-1, the V gene TRBV29-1; TRBD1 agrees at 9 bases. Source material: peripheral blood. The receptor comes from a woman in her sixties or seventies with acute or convalescent COVID-19. The CDR3 DNA follows: TGCAGCGTGGGCCAGACAGGGGGGACTGAAGCTTTCTTT. Its protein is CSVGQTGGTEAFF.